This T cell receptor beta chain was sequenced for a study of shared clonotypes between healthy human individuals. This CDR3 spans 14 amino acids. V gave up 0 bases and J gave up 6 bases, with 13 bases separating them. Per germline, CDR1 SGHTS and CDR2 YDEGEE. Adults of Caucasian background living in Nashville, Tennessee made up all donors. Sequenced by immunoSEQ multiplex PCR; TCRdb stores in-frame clones only, minus some. The sample has a few hundred thousand clones, around 97% seen once; the top ten hold approximately 0.057%. Material: naive CD4+ T cells sorted from blood. Subset indicated: CD45RA+ positively selected. The rearrangement links TRBV5-8 to TRBJ2-7, with D perhaps TRBD1 (6 bases). The sequence came from a woman aged 25 to 39 in good health. CDR3 amino acids: CASSLAQGSGEQYF. Written as DNA, the CDR3 is TGTGCCAGCAGCTTGGCACAGGGCTCGGGCGAGCAGTACTTC.